These 32 T cell receptor beta chains came from one sample sequenced in a study of Ad26.COV2.S vaccination and SARS-CoV-2 variants. Treatment indicated: around 19 received Ad26.COV2.S at low or high dose, single or two shots; roughly 5 received placebo; per-sample allocation not given. Collection of samples fell on day 63 after the first vaccine or placebo injection. Libraries were prepared by immunoSEQ multiplex PCR; TCRdb keeps only in-frame clonotypes and omits some of them. The data contain some 520,000 clones, approximately 88% of them seen just once; the ten biggest clones take up about 13%. Sequencing used peripheral blood, obtained in a trial of Ad26.COV2.S vaccine versus placebo. The receptors stem from a person aged 18 to 65 who received the Ad26.COV2.S COVID-19 vaccine or a placebo.

This chain uses TRBV27 with TRBJ2-7; D might be TRBD1 (6 bases). CDR3 length: 16 residues. The germline CDR1 and CDR2 sequences are MNHEY and SMNVEV (reference sequence). V was cut by 4 bases and J by 4 bases, with 20 bases left in between. In DNA, the CDR3 is TGTGCCAGCAGTTCACCCAAGAGAGGACAGTTATACGAGCAGTACTTC. The encoded protein is CASSSPKRGQLYEQYF.

The V and J genes are TRBV6-5 and TRBJ2-1; D unclear. Trimming removed 6 bases from V and 15 bases from J, with 12 bases in between. The CDR3 contains 10 residues. Germline V gene lookup returns CDR1 MNHEY and CDR2 SVGAGI. CDR3 sequence reads: CASSALQRFF. In DNA form, the CDR3 reads TGTGCCAGCAGCGCGCTACAGCGGTTCTTC.

The rearrangement joins TRBV5-4 to TRBJ2-2; D not certain. Trimming shortened V by 2 bases and J by 4 bases, and 12 bases separated the two germline ends. The CDR3 has 15 residues. Germline assignment: CDR1 SGHNT and CDR2 YYREEE (reference sequence). For the CDR3, the DNA is TGTGCCAGCAGCTTTGAAAGGGTCAGCACCGGGGAGCTGTTTTTT. It yields the protein CASSFERVSTGELFF.

This chain joins TRBV29-1 and TRBJ1-2; D possibly corresponds to TRBD1 (5 bases). Germline-derived CDR1 and CDR2 are SQVTM and ANQGSEA. V dropped 8 bases and J dropped 4 bases, with 17 bases sitting between them. This CDR3 spans 13 amino acids. CDR3 in amino acids: CSTRGAGGYGYTF. The CDR3 region has the DNA TGCAGCACCCGAGGGGCGGGGGGCTATGGCTACACCTTC.

The chain carries TRBV24-1 and TRBJ2-5; D perhaps matches TRBD2 (6 bases). Germline CDR1 is KGHDR and CDR2 is SFDVKD. V was pared by 5 bases and J by 1 base, with 13 bases between. CDR3 size: 15 residues. The DNA for the CDR3 is TGTGCCACCAGTGCCGGCAGGAGGGTCCAAGAGACCCAGTACTTC. Its protein product is CATSAGRRVQETQYF.

This clone has a handful of counts. The chain links TRBV6-1 to TRBJ2-1; 8 bases are a match to TRBD2. Unmatched junction bases numbered 9, after V lost 3 bases and J lost 8 bases. Looked up from germline, CDR1 is MNHNS and CDR2 is SASEGT. The CDR3 consists of 15 residues. The CDR3 bases are TGTGCCAGCAGTGAGATGGCGGGAGGTGGCTATGAGCAGTTCTTC. This codes for CASSEMAGGGYEQFF.

This clone was detected a few times. The rearrangement joins TRBV7-9 to TRBJ2-7; tentatively, D is TRBD2 (7 bases). From germline, CDR1 is SEHNR and CDR2 FQNEAQ (reference sequence). With 2 bases removed from V and 5 bases from J, the gap between germline ends came to 16 bases. The CDR3 covers 15 residues. The CDR3 DNA reads TGTGCCAGCAGCTTACTCGGGGGGCCTGGGGACGAGCAGTACTTC. The encoded protein is CASSLLGGPGDEQYF.

DNA for the CDR3: TGTGCCATCAGTGAGTCGCGGGGACAGGGGAGTAACACTGAAGCTTTCTTT. Translating gives CAISESRGQGSNTEAFF. The chain combines TRBV10-3 with TRBJ1-1, with 10 bases identical to TRBD1. The V gene end was trimmed by 0 bases and the J gene end by 2 bases; junction bases not matched to a gene: 6. From germline, CDR1 is ENHRY and CDR2 SYGVKD. The CDR3 length is 17 residues.

The chain combines TRBV7-6 with TRBJ2-7, with D possibly being TRBD1 (5 bases). The germline gives CDR1 SGHVS, CDR2 FNYEAQ. V was pared by 1 base and J by 5 bases, with 15 bases between. CDR3 length equals 15 residues. The CDR3 here is CASSLGPQGPNEQYF. The CDR3 DNA reads as TGTGCCAGCAGCTTAGGGCCTCAGGGTCCCAACGAGCAGTACTTC.

As regards this clone: Other nucleotide sequences from this sample produce the same CDR3. J is TRBJ2-7 and V is TRBV6-2 or TRBV6-3; D is unclear. There are 11 residues in the CDR3. V shed 6 bases and J shed 3 bases, with 6 bases lying between them. CDR1 MNHEY and CDR2 SVGEGT come from the germline V gene. Here the CDR3 DNA reads TGTGCCAGCAGCCAGAACTACGAGCAGTACTTC. It specifies CASSQNYEQYF.

This rearrangement joins TRBV6-5 to TRBJ1-2; D not certain. Germline V CDR1 and CDR2: MNHEY, SVGAGI. With 2 bases removed from V and 8 bases from J, the gap between germline ends came to 12 bases. There are 13 residues in the CDR3. The CDR3 DNA reads as TGTGCCAGCAGTTACCTTGGGTCGGGCGGCTACACCTTC. Protein: CASSYLGSGGYTF.

The chain couples TRBV10-2 to TRBJ2-7; 10 bases align to TRBD1. Germline CDR1 is WSHSY and CDR2 is SAAADI. Germline trimming cut 6 bases from V and 3 bases from J; bases unmatched to any gene: 5. This CDR3 has 14 amino acids. The CDR3 sequence: CASRGTGASYEQYF. CDR3 sequence (DNA): TGCGCCAGCAGGGGGACAGGGGCTAGCTACGAGCAGTACTTC.

The CDR3 nucleotides read TGTGCCAGCAGCTCGACAGGGGTGGGAGATACGCAGTATTTT. The encoded protein is CASSSTGVGDTQYF. J is TRBJ2-3 and V is TRBV18; 8 positions agree with TRBD1. The ends lost 8 bases at V and 5 bases at J; junction bases unmatched: 9. CDR1 is KGHSH, CDR2 LQKENI, per germline. The CDR3 is made up of 14 amino acids.

The gene calls are TRBV30 and TRBJ1-5; TRBD1 is a possible D gene (6 bases). V dropped 1 base and J dropped 4 bases, with 11 bases sitting between them. The CDR3 spans 14 residues. The V gene's germline CDR1 is GTSNPN and CDR2 SVGIG (reference sequence). The CDR3 region has the DNA TGTGCCTGGAGTGGCAGGGGAGGTAATCAGCCCCAGCATTTT. Translating it yields CAWSGRGGNQPQHF.

The V call is TRBV6-7, the J call TRBJ1-2; TRBD1 might be the D (6 bases). TRBV6-7 is known as an ORF, though its function is uncertain. Trimming cost V 1 base and J 5 bases, with 17 bases left between them. The CDR3 has 16 residues. The CDR3 is CASSYWAQQGDYGYTF. The CDR3 coding sequence is TGTGCCAGCAGTTACTGGGCCCAACAGGGAGATTATGGCTACACCTTC.

The CDR3 here is CASSLVGQAGLYEQYF. The CDR3 nucleotides read TGTGCCAGCAGCTTAGTGGGGCAAGCGGGTCTATATGAGCAGTACTTC. The chain combines TRBV7-2 with TRBJ2-7; D possibly corresponds to TRBD2 (6 bases). Germline CDR1 SGHTA, CDR2 FQGNSA. The CDR3 extends over 16 amino acids. The ends were cut back, 1 base at V and 7 bases at J, with 20 bases in the middle.

This chain connects TRBV7-2 to TRBJ2-4, with 11 bases fitting TRBD2. CDR3 length equals 17 residues. Germline values: CDR1 SGHTA, CDR2 FQGNSA. The trim removed 5 bases at V and 1 base at J, leaving 7 bases unmatched. CDR3 sequence: CASSHQTSGTAKNIQYF. CDR3 sequence (DNA): TGTGCCAGCAGCCACCAGACTAGCGGGACCGCCAAAAACATTCAGTACTTC. Variable domain in full (rest from reference TRBV7-2 and TRBJ2-4): GAGVSQSPSNKVTEKGKDVELRCDPISGHTALYWYRQSLGQGLEFLIYFQGNSAPDKSGLPSDRFSAERTGGSVSTLTIQRTQQEDSAVYLCASSHQTSGTAKNIQYFGAGTRLSVL.

V is TRBV30 and J is TRBJ2-2; TRBD2 matches at 10 bases. Trimming removed 4 bases from V and 5 bases from J; junction bases left unmatched: 10. This CDR3 has 16 residues. From germline, CDR1 is GTSNPN and CDR2 SVGIG (reference sequence). CDR3: CAWTPLAGDWTGELFF. CDR3 bases: TGTGCCTGGACCCCTCTAGCGGGAGATTGGACCGGGGAGCTGTTTTTT.

The chain employs TRBV7-2 and TRBJ1-2; D unclear. The CDR3 covers 13 residues. V was shortened by 3 bases and J by 6 bases, with 11 bases between the two germline ends. Germline CDR1 is SGHTA and CDR2 is FQGNSA. CDR3: CASSFTGRDGYTF. The CDR3 DNA is TGTGCCAGCAGCTTCACGGGGAGGGATGGCTACACCTTC.

The chain employs TRBV10-3 and TRBJ1-3, with 8 bases matching TRBD1. The V and J ends lost 8 bases and 0 bases, in that order; junction bases with no gene match: 3. From germline, CDR1 is ENHRY and CDR2 SYGVKD. The CDR3 runs to 14 residues. The CDR3 protein is CAIQDRDSGNTIYF. CDR3 sequence (DNA): TGTGCCATCCAGGACAGGGACTCTGGAAACACCATATATTTT.

V and J are TRBV5-8 and TRBJ1-1; weak D call: TRBD1 (6 bases). CDR1 SGHTS and CDR2 YDEGEE come from the germline V gene. The V and J ends lost 0 bases and 3 bases respectively, with 21 bases between them. CDR3 size: 18 residues. Written as DNA, the CDR3 is TGTGCCAGCAGCTTGGAGGGACACCGGTTCATCCCAGACACTGAAGCTTTCTTT. This gives the protein CASSLEGHRFIPDTEAFF.

This clone came up a few times. V gene TRBV9 combines with J gene TRBJ2-1; D uncertain. V was shortened by 0 bases and J by 2 bases, with 9 bases between the two germline ends. Germline V lookup: CDR1 SGDLS, CDR2 YYNGEE. CDR3 length equals 15 residues. This chain's CDR3 is CASSVGAQTYNEQFF. The CDR3 DNA follows: TGTGCCAGCAGCGTAGGAGCGCAGACCTACAATGAGCAGTTCTTC.

The chain couples TRBV6-2 or TRBV6-3 to TRBJ1-1; D is uncertain. The V and J ends lost 2 bases and 1 base respectively, with 8 bases between them. This CDR3 comprises 14 residues. Germline CDR1 is MNHEY and CDR2 is SVGEGT. The CDR3 region is CASSYPAKNTEAFF. Written as DNA, the CDR3 is TGTGCCAGCAGTTACCCGGCCAAGAACACTGAAGCTTTCTTT.

The gene calls are TRBV30 and TRBJ1-6; D perhaps matches TRBD1 (5 bases). Germline CDR1 GTSNPN, CDR2 SVGIG (reference sequence). The V end was cut by 2 bases, the J end by 6 bases, with 11 bases between. The CDR3 runs 14 residues. CDR3 coding DNA: TGTGCCTGGAGTCCGGGAAGGGGTAATTCACCCCTCCACTTT. Translation gives CAWSPGRGNSPLHF.

The genes are TRBV7-9 and TRBJ2-7; D gene ambiguous. This CDR3 region has 13 residues. V lost 5 bases and J lost 3, with 11 bases in between. Germline V gives CDR1 SEHNR, CDR2 FQNEAQ (reference sequence). The CDR3 DNA reads TGTGCCAGCAGCACCCCCGCAGGCTACGAGCAGTACTTC. Translation gives CASSTPAGYEQYF.

The V and J genes are TRBV5-8 and TRBJ1-6; perhaps TRBD1 as D (6 bases). Germline CDR1 reads SGHTS; CDR2 reads YDEGEE. This CDR3 is built from 16 residues. V lost 2 bases, J lost 3 bases, and 12 bases lay in between. For the CDR3, the DNA is TGTGCCAGCAGCTTTTGGGGGACAAACTATAATTCACCCCTCCACTTT. Translating gives CASSFWGTNYNSPLHF.

The chain couples TRBV5-4 to TRBJ1-3, with unresolved D. V was pared by 1 base and J by 4 bases, with 6 bases between. This CDR3 comprises 13 residues. CDR1 is SGHNT and CDR2 is YYREEE in the germline V gene (reference sequence). This CDR3 is CASSLPAGNTIYF. In DNA, the CDR3 is TGTGCCAGCAGCTTGCCAGCAGGAAACACCATATATTTT.

The chain's CDR3 is CASSLVRGHEAFF. CDR3 nucleotide sequence: TGTGCCAGCAGCTTGGTTCGTGGGCACGAAGCTTTCTTT. The rearrangement uses TRBV5-8 and TRBJ1-1, with no clear D. The germline V gene has CDR1 SGHTS and CDR2 YDEGEE. The CDR3 totals 13 residues. V was shortened by 0 bases and J by 8 bases, with 11 bases between the two germline ends. The complete variable domain, with remaining parts taken from reference TRBV5-8 and TRBJ1-1, reads EAGVTQSPTHLIKTRGQQATLRCSPISGHTSVYWYQQALGLGLQFLLWYDEGEERNRGNFPPRFSGRQFPNYSSELNVNALELEDSALYLCASSLVRGHEAFFGQGTRLTVV.

The J gene is TRBJ1-5, the V gene TRBV24-1; 7 bases align to TRBD1. The germline V gene encodes CDR1 KGHDR and CDR2 SFDVKD. The CDR3 extends over 13 amino acids. The J segment lost 12 bases and the V segment lost 7 bases, leaving 11 bases of the junction unmatched. CDR3 loop: CATRGEGASVQHF. The CDR3 DNA sequence: TGTGCCACCAGAGGGGAGGGGGCTTCGGTCCAGCATTTT.

The chain links TRBV7-2 to TRBJ2-1; 15 positions agree with TRBD2. Unmatched junction bases numbered 10, after V lost 5 bases and J lost 8 bases. This CDR3 spans 17 amino acids. Per germline, CDR1 SGHTA and CDR2 FQGNSA. CDR3 nucleotides: TGTGCCAGCAGCACGCCCCCGGGACTAGCGGGAGGCCATGAGCAGTTCTTC. This sequence encodes CASSTPPGLAGGHEQFF.

The J gene is TRBJ2-7, the V gene TRBV7-8; 7 bases are a match to TRBD1. V dropped 2 bases and J dropped 0; count of bases not matched to a gene: 4. The germline V gene encodes CDR1 SGHVS and CDR2 FQNEAQ. The CDR3 is 15 residues long. This chain's CDR3 is CASSLYRGPSYEQYF. CDR3 bases: TGTGCCAGCAGCTTATACAGGGGCCCCTCCTACGAGCAGTACTTC.

This clone was detected once. This rearrangement joins TRBV5-6 to TRBJ1-1; TRBD1 might be the D (5 bases). The V end was cut by 0 bases, the J end by 0 bases, with 9 bases between. Germline V gene sequence: CDR1 SGHDT, CDR2 YYEEEE. The CDR3 totals 15 residues. CDR3 sequence: CASSLGQTMNTEAFF. DNA of the CDR3: TGTGCCAGCAGCTTGGGACAGACCATGAACACTGAAGCTTTCTTT.